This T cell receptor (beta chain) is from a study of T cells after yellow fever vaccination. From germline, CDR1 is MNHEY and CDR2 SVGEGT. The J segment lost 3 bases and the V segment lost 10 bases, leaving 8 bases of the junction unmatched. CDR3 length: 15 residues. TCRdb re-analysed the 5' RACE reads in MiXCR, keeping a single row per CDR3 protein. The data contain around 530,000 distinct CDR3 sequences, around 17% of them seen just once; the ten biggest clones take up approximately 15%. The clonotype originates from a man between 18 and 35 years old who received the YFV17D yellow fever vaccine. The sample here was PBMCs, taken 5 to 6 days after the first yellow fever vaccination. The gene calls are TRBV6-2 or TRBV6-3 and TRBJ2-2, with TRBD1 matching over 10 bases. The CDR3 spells CAILPGTGDTGELFF. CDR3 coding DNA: TGTGCCATCCTACCCGGGACAGGGGACACCGGGGAGCTGTTTTTT.